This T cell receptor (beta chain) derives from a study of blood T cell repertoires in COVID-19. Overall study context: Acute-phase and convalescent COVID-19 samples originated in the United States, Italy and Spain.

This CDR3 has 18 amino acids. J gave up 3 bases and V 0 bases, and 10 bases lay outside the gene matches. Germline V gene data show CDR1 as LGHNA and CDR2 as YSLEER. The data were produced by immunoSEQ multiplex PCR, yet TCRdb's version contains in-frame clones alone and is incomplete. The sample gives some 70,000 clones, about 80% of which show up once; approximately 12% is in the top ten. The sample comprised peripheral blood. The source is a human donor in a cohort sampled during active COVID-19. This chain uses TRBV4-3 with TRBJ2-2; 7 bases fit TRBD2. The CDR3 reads CASSQDPWGGGHTGELFF. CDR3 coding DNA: TGCGCCAGCAGCCAAGACCCGTGGGGGGGAGGGCACACCGGGGAGCTGTTTTTT.